The sequence of this TCR beta chain was determined in a study of PD-L1 blockade in urothelial cancer. This clone was observed a few times. The length of the CDR3 is 14 residues. Germline CDR1 reads SGHAT; CDR2 reads FQNNGV. Trimming removed 5 bases at V and 1 base at J, with 9 bases between. The table came from immunoSEQ multiplex PCR; TCRdb's copy has only in-frame clones and leaves some out. This sample has under 130,000 clones, with approximately 85% found just once. Sequenced material: PBMCs, taken around atezolizumab (anti-PD-L1) treatment. The clonotype was recovered from a man aged 45-60 years with urothelial cancer. J is TRBJ2-1 and V is TRBV11-2; D gene ambiguous. The CDR3 sequence is CASSPGRSYNEQFF. The CDR3 DNA follows: TGTGCCAGCAGCCCTGGCAGATCCTACAATGAGCAGTTCTTC. Full variable domain (rest looked up from reference TRBV11-2 and TRBJ2-1): EAGVAQSPRYKIIEKRQSVAFWCNPISGHATLYWYQQILGQGPKLLIQFQNNGVVDDSQLPKDRFSAERLKGVDSTLKIQPAKLEDSAVYLCASSPGRSYNEQFFGPGTRLTVL.